This T cell receptor (beta chain) was sequenced during a study of T-cell reconstitution after alpha-beta-depleted transplantation in children. Study observations and caveats: About two months after transplant, alpha-beta T cells reportedly came from several hundred expanded graft clones. Surviving recipient T cells and thymic progenitors produced the high day-60 TCRbeta diversity seen in some patients.

As it was prepared, the TCRbeta library received unique molecular identifiers. TCRdb re-called the PCR reads through MiXCR, storing one row per CDR3 protein. The sample has 500,000 to 750,000 distinct CDR3 sequences, 13% seen once. The CDR3 spans 14 residues. Trimming took 6 bases from V and 2 from J; bases not matched to a gene: 6. Germline V CDR1 and CDR2: LNHDA, SQIVND (reference sequence). This clonotype was detected a few times. The antigen is undetermined. This clonotype was obtained from a male patient aged 10-17 years who had a stem cell transplant for acute myeloid leukemia, so the T cells may come from the graft donor. The chain recombines TRBV19 with TRBJ2-5; 7 nucleotides match TRBD2. The sequencing used PBMCs, mostly from graft donor cells, collected 360 days after TCRalphabeta/CD19-depleted stem cell transplant. CDR3 in DNA: TGTGCCAGTAGCCAGGGACTACCTCAAGAGACCCAGTACTTC. Residues: CASSQGLPQETQYF.